This TCR beta chain was obtained from a study of radiation and T cells in renal cell carcinoma. Study results and limitations: Baseline intratumoral clonotype presence is unknown without pretreatment biopsies. From baseline, blood top tumor clonotypes peaked at 2 weeks post-radiation.

Documented time point: blood 4 weeks post-SBRT, at nephrectomy. Treatment meaning: 15 Gy SBRT to primary tumor, nephrectomy 4 weeks later. Nephrectomy followed 15 Gy stereotactic body radiation by 4 weeks. The tumor was a clear cell renal cell carcinoma. As to this clone: What it binds is unknown.

Germline CDR1 SGHRS, CDR2 YFSETQ. The CDR3 runs to 16 residues. V lost 3 bases and J lost 12; bases outside the gene matches: 10. Produced via immunoSEQ multiplex PCR; TCRdb's table is partial and in-frame only. The table lists about 90,000 clones, roughly 88% of them singletons. The sample consisted of blood, taken from a patient whose treatment included radiotherapy and nephrectomy. This sequence joins TRBV5-1 and TRBJ2-1; 15 nucleotides agree with TRBD2. The receptor was derived from a man aged 60 to 69 with renal cell carcinoma. The DNA of the CDR3 is TGCGCCAGCAGCTCCGGACTAGCGGGAGGGGGAACGTGGCAGTTCTTC. This sequence encodes CASSSGLAGGGTWQFF.